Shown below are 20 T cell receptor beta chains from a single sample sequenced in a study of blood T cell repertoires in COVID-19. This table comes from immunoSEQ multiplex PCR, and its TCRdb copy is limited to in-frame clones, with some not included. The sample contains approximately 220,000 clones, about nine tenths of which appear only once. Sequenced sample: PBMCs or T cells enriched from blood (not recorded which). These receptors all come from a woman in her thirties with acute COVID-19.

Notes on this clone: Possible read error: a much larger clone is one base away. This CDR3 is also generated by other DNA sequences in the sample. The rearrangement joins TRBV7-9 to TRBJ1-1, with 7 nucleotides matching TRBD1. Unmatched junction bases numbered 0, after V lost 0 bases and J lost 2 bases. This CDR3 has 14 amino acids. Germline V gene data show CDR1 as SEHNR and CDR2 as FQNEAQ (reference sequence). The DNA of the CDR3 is TGTGCCAGCAGCTTAGCAGGGGGCAACACTGAAGCTTTCTTT. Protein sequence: CASSLAGGNTEAFF. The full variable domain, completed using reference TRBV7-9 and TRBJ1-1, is DTGVSQNPRHKITKRGQNVTFRCDPISEHNRLYWYRQTLGQGPEFLTYFQNEAQLEKSRLLSDRFSAERPKGSFSTLEIQRTEQGDSAMYLCASSLAGGNTEAFFGQGTRLTVV.

The DNA of the CDR3 is TGCAGTGCTAGTAGCCTAGCGGGGTACAATGAGCAGTTCTTC. It encodes CSASSLAGYNEQFF. The J gene is TRBJ2-1, the V gene TRBV20-1; 9 nucleotides agree with TRBD2. Germline-derived CDR1 and CDR2 are DFQATT and SNEGSKA (reference sequence). The V and J ends lost 3 bases and 4 bases, in that order; junction bases with no gene match: 4. This CDR3 spans 14 amino acids.

The CDR3 nucleotides are TGTGCCAGCAGTGAAATCACAGTTTATGGCTACACCTTC. Translating gives CASSEITVYGYTF. This chain links TRBV6-1 with TRBJ1-2; D gene ambiguous. The germline V and J ends were trimmed by 2 bases and 5 bases, with 9 bases remaining between them. Germline V CDR1 and CDR2: MNHNS, SASEGT. The length of the CDR3 is 13 residues.

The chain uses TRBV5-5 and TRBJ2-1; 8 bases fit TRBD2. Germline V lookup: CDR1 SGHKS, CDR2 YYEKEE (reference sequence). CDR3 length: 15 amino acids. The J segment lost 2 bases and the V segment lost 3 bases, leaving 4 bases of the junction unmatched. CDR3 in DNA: TGTGCCAGCAGCTCGAGCGGGGGACCCTACAATGAGCAGTTCTTC. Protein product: CASSSSGGPYNEQFF.

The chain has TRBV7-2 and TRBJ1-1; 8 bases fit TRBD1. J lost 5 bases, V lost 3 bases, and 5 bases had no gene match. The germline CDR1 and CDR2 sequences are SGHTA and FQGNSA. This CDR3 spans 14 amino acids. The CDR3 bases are TGTGCCAGCAGCTTCCAGGGGGCAGGGACTGAAGCTTTCTTT. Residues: CASSFQGAGTEAFF.

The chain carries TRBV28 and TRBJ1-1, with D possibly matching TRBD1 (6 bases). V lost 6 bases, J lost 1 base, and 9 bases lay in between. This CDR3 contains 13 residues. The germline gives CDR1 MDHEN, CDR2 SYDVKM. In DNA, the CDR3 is TGTGCCAGCAGCCTGACAGGGAACACTGAAGCTTTCTTT. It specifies CASSLTGNTEAFF.

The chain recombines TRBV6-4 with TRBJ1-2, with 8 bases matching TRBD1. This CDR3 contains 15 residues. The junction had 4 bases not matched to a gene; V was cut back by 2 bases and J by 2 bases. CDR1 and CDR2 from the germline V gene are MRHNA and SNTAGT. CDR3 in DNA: TGTGCCAGCAGTGACGGGGGGACAGGCAACTATGGCTACACCTTC. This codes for CASSDGGTGNYGYTF.

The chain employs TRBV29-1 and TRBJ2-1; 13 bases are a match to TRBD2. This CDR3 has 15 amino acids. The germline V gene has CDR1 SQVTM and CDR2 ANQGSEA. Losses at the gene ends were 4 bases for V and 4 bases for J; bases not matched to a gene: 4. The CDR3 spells CSVGQLAGGYNEQFF. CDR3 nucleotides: TGCAGCGTTGGGCAACTAGCGGGGGGGTACAATGAGCAGTTCTTC.

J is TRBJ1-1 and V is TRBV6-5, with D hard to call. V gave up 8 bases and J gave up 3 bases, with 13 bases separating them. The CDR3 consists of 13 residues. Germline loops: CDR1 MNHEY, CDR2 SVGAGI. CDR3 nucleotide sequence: TGTGCCAGCCGCGTGGGAGGGTACACTGAAGCTTTCTTT. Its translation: CASRVGGYTEAFF.

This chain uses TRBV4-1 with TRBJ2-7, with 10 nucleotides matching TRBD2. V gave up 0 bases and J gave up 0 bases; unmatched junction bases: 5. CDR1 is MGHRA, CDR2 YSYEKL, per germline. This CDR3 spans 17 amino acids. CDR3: CASSQDRLAGASYEQYF. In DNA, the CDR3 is TGCGCCAGCAGCCAAGATAGGCTAGCGGGGGCCTCCTACGAGCAGTACTTC.

CDR3 sequence: CASSDGQTSLTYNEQFF. CDR3 sequence (DNA): TGTGCCAGCAGCGACGGACAGACCTCGCTTACCTACAATGAGCAGTTCTTC. This chain uses TRBV5-6 with TRBJ2-1; TRBD1 might be the D (6 bases). CDR3 length equals 17 residues. V gave up 4 bases and J gave up 2 bases, with 19 bases separating them. CDR1 and CDR2 (germline): SGHDT, YYEEEE.

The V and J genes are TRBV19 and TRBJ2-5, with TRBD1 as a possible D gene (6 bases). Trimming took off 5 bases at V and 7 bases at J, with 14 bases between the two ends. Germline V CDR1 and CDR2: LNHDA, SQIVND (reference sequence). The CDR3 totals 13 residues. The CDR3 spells CASSEGTSGTQYF. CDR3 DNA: TGTGCCAGTAGTGAGGGGACATCTGGGACCCAGTACTTC.

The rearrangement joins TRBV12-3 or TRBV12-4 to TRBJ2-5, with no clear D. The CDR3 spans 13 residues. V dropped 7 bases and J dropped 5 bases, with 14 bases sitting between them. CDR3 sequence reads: CASNQVGMETQYF. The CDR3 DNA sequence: TGTGCCAGCAACCAGGTCGGAATGGAGACCCAGTACTTC.

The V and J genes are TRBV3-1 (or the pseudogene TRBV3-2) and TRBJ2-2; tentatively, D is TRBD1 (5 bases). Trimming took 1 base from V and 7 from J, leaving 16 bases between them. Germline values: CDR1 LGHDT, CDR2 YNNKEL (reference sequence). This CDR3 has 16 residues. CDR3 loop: CASSQGPQGFNGELFF. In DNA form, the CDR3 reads TGTGCCAGCAGCCAAGGACCTCAGGGATTTAACGGGGAGCTGTTTTTT.

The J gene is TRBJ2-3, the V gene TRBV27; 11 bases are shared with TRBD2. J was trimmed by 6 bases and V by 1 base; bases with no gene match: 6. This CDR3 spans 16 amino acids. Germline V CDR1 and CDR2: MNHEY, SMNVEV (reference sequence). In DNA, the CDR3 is TGTGCCAGCAGTTTATTCCTAGCGGGGGGTGATGATACGCAGTATTTT. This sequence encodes CASSLFLAGGDDTQYF.

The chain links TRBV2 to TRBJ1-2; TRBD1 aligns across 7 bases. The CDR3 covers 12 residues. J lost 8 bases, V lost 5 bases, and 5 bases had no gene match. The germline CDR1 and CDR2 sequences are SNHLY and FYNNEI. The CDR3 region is CASSIQGSGYTF. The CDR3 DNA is TGTGCCAGCAGTATACAGGGGTCCGGCTACACCTTC.

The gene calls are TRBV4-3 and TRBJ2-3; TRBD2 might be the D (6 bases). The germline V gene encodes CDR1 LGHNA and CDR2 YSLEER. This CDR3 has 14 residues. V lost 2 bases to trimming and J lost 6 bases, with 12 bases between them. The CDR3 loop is CASSQRNGGDTQYF. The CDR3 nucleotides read TGCGCCAGCAGCCAACGAAACGGAGGGGATACGCAGTATTTT.

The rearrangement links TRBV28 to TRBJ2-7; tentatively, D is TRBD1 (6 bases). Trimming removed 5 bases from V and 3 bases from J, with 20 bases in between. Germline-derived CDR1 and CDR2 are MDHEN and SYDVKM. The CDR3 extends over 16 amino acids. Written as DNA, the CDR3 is TGTGCCAGCAGTCCCCGCGGACAGTTTCTGGACTACGAGCAGTACTTC. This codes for CASSPRGQFLDYEQYF.

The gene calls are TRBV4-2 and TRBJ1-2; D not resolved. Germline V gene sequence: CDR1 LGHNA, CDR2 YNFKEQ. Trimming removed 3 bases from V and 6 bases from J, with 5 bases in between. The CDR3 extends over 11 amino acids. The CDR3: CASSHLDGYTF. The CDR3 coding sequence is TGTGCCAGCAGCCATCTCGATGGCTACACCTTC.

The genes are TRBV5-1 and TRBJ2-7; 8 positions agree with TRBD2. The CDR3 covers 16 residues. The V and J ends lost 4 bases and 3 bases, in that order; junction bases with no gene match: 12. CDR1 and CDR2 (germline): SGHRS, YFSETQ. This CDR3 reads CASSHSTGRGVYEQYF. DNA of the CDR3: TGCGCCAGCAGCCATTCGACCGGGAGGGGGGTCTACGAGCAGTACTTC.